This T cell receptor beta chain was documented in a study of blood T cell repertoires in COVID-19. Original handling: Nucleated cell counts were estimated from reference gene primer amplification. Only in-frame clones appear in the TCRdb table, and some are missing; sequencing was by immunoSEQ multiplex PCR. V and J calls and clone size are given by that table; D and trimming were obtained from the DNA. The sample lists 120,000 or so clones; around 89% were seen once. CDR3 length: 16 amino acids. Germline CDR1 reads SGHAT; CDR2 reads FQNNGV. V lost 3 bases and J 8 bases, leaving 20 bases between the germline ends.

The clonotype comes from a human donor in a cohort sampled during active COVID-19. The chain recombines TRBV11-2 with TRBJ2-1, with D tentatively TRBD1 (6 bases). The sample was peripheral blood. As DNA, the CDR3 is TGTGCCAGCAGCTTTGCCCCTACAGGTGGGGGCGATGAGCAGTTCTTC. Translation: CASSFAPTGGGDEQFF.